This TCR beta chain derives from a study of cytotoxic CD8 clonotypes in ibrutinib-treated CLL. About 2 micrograms of genomic DNA, which was extracted from cryopreserved PBMCs, served as the material used for the TCR beta libraries. This clone was observed a handful of times. Its specificity is unknown. Its ends do not fully match the called genes, so a read error is possible. The study's findings and limits: At progression, clonality fell back toward baseline after rising at ibrutinib response.

Data came from immunoSEQ multiplex PCR; TCRdb stores just in-frame clones and leaves some out. Of over 200,000 clones in the sample, more than 75% are singletons; the top ten hold more than 9.5%. The CDR3 sequence is 16 residues long. The germline gives CDR1 SSHAT, CDR2 FNYEAQ (reference sequence). The sample here was PBMCs, taken after 12 months of ibrutinib treatment. The receptor was isolated from a human donor with chronic lymphocytic leukemia. The chain joins TRBV7-7 to TRBJ2-5; 8 bases fit TRBD1. The CDR3 nucleotides read TGTGCTAGCAGCTTGAACCCGACAGGGGCCGAAGGGACCCAGTACTTC. Residues: CASSLNPTGAEGTQYF. The full variable domain, rest sourced from reference TRBV7-7 and TRBJ2-5, is GAGVSQSPRYKVTKRGQDVTLRCDPISSHATLYWYQQALGQGPEFLTYFNYEAQPDKSGLPSDRFSAERPEGSISTLTIQRTEQRDSAMYRCASSLNPTGAEGTQYFGPGTRLLVL.